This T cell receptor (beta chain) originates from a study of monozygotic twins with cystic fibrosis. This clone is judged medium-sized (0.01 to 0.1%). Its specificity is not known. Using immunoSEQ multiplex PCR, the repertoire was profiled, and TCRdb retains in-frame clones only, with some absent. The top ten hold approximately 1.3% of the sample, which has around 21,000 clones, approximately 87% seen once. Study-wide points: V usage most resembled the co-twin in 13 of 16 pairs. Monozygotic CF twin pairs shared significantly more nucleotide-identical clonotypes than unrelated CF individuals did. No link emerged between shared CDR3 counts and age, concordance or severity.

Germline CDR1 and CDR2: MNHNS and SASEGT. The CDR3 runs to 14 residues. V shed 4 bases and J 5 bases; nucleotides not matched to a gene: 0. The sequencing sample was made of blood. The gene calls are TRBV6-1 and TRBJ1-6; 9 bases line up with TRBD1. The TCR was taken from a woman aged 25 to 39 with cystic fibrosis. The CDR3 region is CASSGTGDNSPLHF. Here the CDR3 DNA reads TGTGCCAGCAGTGGGACAGGGGATAATTCACCCCTCCACTTT.